This T cell receptor beta chain comes out of a study of blood T cell repertoires in COVID-19. This CDR3 comprises 16 residues. From germline, CDR1 is MDHEN and CDR2 SYDVKM. Trimming took 8 bases from V and 3 from J; bases not matched to a gene: 15. The data were produced by immunoSEQ multiplex PCR, yet TCRdb's version contains in-frame clones alone and is incomplete. The profile shows about 140,000 clones, 88% of them singletons. The V call is TRBV28, the J call TRBJ1-1, with TRBD1 identical over 7 bases. The sequence was collected from a man aged 45-65 years with active or convalescent COVID-19. What was sequenced was peripheral blood. In DNA form, the CDR3 reads TGTGCCAGCCCCCCCGGTAGGGGGCGGTGGGACACTGAAGCTTTCTTT. Protein sequence: CASPPGRGRWDTEAFF.